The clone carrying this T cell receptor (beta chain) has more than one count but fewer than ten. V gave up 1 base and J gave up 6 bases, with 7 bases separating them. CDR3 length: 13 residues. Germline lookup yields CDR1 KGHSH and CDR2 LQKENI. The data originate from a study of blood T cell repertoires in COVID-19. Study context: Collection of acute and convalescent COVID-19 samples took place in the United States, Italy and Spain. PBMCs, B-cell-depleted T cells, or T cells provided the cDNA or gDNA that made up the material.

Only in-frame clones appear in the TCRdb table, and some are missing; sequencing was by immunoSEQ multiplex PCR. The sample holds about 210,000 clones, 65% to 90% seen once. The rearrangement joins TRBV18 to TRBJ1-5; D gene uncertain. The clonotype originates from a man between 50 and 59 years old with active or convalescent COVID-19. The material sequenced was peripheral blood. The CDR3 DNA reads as TGTGCCAGCTCACCACAGGGAGGTCAGCCCCAGCATTTT. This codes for CASSPQGGQPQHF.